These 27 T cell receptor beta chains share one sample of origin, sequenced in a study of blood T cell repertoires in COVID-19 (dated by TCRdb to about 2020). Receptor amplification or capture employed the immunoSEQ multiplex PCR assay. The clones in this table, taken by TCRdb from immuneACCESS, are in-frame only. Not every clone is retained; where verified, under half of the shortfall comes from an unresolved V gene, and the cause of the rest is unknown. For this sample there are around 150,000 clones; roughly 90% appear just once. Roughly 2.3% of the sample goes to the ten largest clones. Sequencing was done on a sample of peripheral blood. These receptors originate from a man between 18 and 35 years old with acute or convalescent COVID-19.

This rearrangement joins TRBV18 to TRBJ2-7; 8 bases map to TRBD1. Unmatched junction bases numbered 9, after V lost 5 bases and J lost 0 bases. Germline V gene sequence: CDR1 KGHSH, CDR2 LQKENI. CDR3 length equals 16 residues. CDR3 coding DNA: TGTGCCAGCTCATCGAGTAGACAGGGGAGCTCCTACGAGCAGTACTTC. This codes for CASSSSRQGSSYEQYF.

V is TRBV27 and J is TRBJ1-6; D ambiguous. Trimming shortened V by 0 bases and J by 7 bases, and 4 bases separated the two germline ends. The CDR3 sequence is 13 residues long. Germline V gene sequence: CDR1 MNHEY, CDR2 SMNVEV (reference sequence). CDR3 coding DNA: TGTGCCAGCAGTTTATCGGGCAATTCACCCCTCCACTTT. Translation gives CASSLSGNSPLHF.

The V gene is TRBV5-4, the J gene TRBJ1-3; maybe TRBD1 (5 bases). Looked up from germline, CDR1 is SGHNT and CDR2 is YYREEE (reference sequence). CDR3 length: 15 residues. V gave up 0 bases and J gave up 4 bases, with 11 bases separating them. The CDR3 nucleotides read TGTGCCAGCAGCTTGGATAAAGGGGAAGGAAACACCATATATTTT. Its protein is CASSLDKGEGNTIYF.

This chain joins TRBV18 and TRBJ1-1, with 9 positions matching TRBD1. V was pared by 8 bases and J by 1 base, with 8 bases of the junction left unmatched. Germline V CDR1 and CDR2: KGHSH, LQKENI. There are 15 residues in the CDR3. CDR3 loop: CASRPGTGWNTEAFF. The CDR3, as DNA: TGTGCCAGCCGTCCCGGGACAGGGTGGAACACTGAAGCTTTCTTT. Full variable domain (remainder filled in from reference TRBV18 and TRBJ1-1): NAGVMQNPRHLVRRRGQEARLRCSPMKGHSHVYWYRQLPEEGLKFMVYLQKENIIDESGMPKERFSAEFPKEGPSILRIQQVVRGDSAAYFCASRPGTGWNTEAFFGQGTRLTVV.

In its sample, this clone was seen once. The chain carries TRBV30 and TRBJ2-7, with 8 nucleotides matching TRBD1. This CDR3 contains 16 residues. V lost 1 base, J lost 2 bases, and 10 bases stayed unmatched. Germline CDR1 is GTSNPN and CDR2 is SVGIG (reference sequence). CDR3 region: CAWSGRLGQGPYEQYF. The DNA for the CDR3 is TGTGCCTGGAGTGGCCGTTTAGGACAGGGCCCCTACGAGCAGTACTTC.

V usage is TRBV27 and J usage is TRBJ1-5; D call uncertain. The CDR3 extends over 14 amino acids. CDR1 and CDR2 from the germline V gene are MNHEY and SMNVEV (reference sequence). V dropped 6 bases and J dropped 2 bases, with 11 bases sitting between them. CDR3 region: CASRQAGGNQPQHF. CDR3 coding DNA: TGTGCCAGCAGGCAGGCGGGCGGCAATCAGCCCCAGCATTTT.

This clone has at least ten counts. This sample includes further DNA sequences coding for the same CDR3. The chain employs TRBV5-1 and TRBJ1-6; 9 nucleotides align to TRBD1. Germline CDR1 reads SGHRS; CDR2 reads YFSETQ. J gave up 4 bases and V 3 bases, and 2 bases lay outside the gene matches. The CDR3 contains 15 residues. CDR3 DNA: TGCGCCAGCAGCTCGGGACAGGGTTATAATTCACCCCTCCACTTT. Encoded protein: CASSSGQGYNSPLHF. Full variable domain (rest looked up from reference TRBV5-1 and TRBJ1-6): KAGVTQTPRYLIKTRGQQVTLSCSPISGHRSVSWYQQTPGQGLQFLFEYFSETQRNKGNFPGRFSGRQFSNSRSEMNVSTLELGDSALYLCASSSGQGYNSPLHFGNGTRLTVT.

This chain connects TRBV12-5 to TRBJ1-1; D not certain. This CDR3 is built from 13 residues. Germline V gene lookup returns CDR1 LGHNT and CDR2 FRNRAP. The ends were cut back, 6 bases at V and 2 bases at J, with 10 bases in the middle. CDR3 protein: CASGFGLNTEAFF. The CDR3 DNA reads TGTGCTAGTGGATTTGGACTAAACACTGAAGCTTTCTTT.

The rearrangement uses TRBV9 and TRBJ2-1; unclear D gene. CDR3 length equals 16 residues. V gave up 0 bases and J gave up 0 bases, with 10 bases separating them. Germline lookup yields CDR1 SGDLS and CDR2 YYNGEE. This chain's CDR3 is CASSVDGHSSYNEQFF. CDR3 nucleotides: TGTGCCAGCAGCGTAGATGGGCACAGCTCCTACAATGAGCAGTTCTTC.

The V call is TRBV6-2 or TRBV6-3, the J call TRBJ2-7, with TRBD1 identical over 8 bases. This CDR3 is built from 15 residues. V gave up 3 bases and J gave up 9 bases; unmatched junction bases: 13. Germline-derived CDR1 and CDR2 are MNHEY and SVGEGT. The CDR3 bases are TGTGCCAGCAGTTATACAGGACAGGGTCCCCCGTCGCAGTACTTC. This sequence encodes CASSYTGQGPPSQYF.

J is TRBJ1-3 and V is TRBV9, with TRBD1 matching 10 bases. The germline V gene has CDR1 SGDLS and CDR2 YYNGEE. The CDR3 loop spans 17 amino acids. Trimming removed 0 bases from V and 2 bases from J; junction bases left unmatched: 5. The CDR3 spells CASSVGPGQGTGNTIYF. The DNA of the CDR3 is TGTGCCAGCAGCGTAGGGCCGGGACAGGGGACTGGAAACACCATATATTTT.

The chain couples TRBV5-4 to TRBJ2-1; 7 bases are shared with TRBD1. J lost 2 bases, V lost 4 bases, and 6 bases had no gene match. This CDR3 contains 15 residues. Germline V gene data show CDR1 as SGHNT and CDR2 as YYREEE (reference sequence). The CDR3 nucleotides are TGTGCCAGCAGCACCGGACAGGCAGCCTACAATGAGCAGTTCTTC. Translated: CASSTGQAAYNEQFF.

DNA of the CDR3: TGTGCCAGCAGCGTGTGGACAGGGGGGTACGAGCAGTACTTC. Translated: CASSVWTGGYEQYF. The chain joins TRBV5-5 to TRBJ2-7; TRBD1 matches at 10 bases. The V gene end was trimmed by 4 bases and the J gene end by 4 bases; junction bases not matched to a gene: 5. The CDR3 extends over 14 amino acids. Germline V lookup: CDR1 SGHKS, CDR2 YYEKEE (reference sequence).

The chain carries TRBV5-1 and TRBJ2-7; TRBD1 aligns across 7 bases. Germline CDR1 is SGHRS and CDR2 is YFSETQ. The CDR3 covers 15 residues. Trimming at V came to 2 bases and at J to 0 bases, leaving 5 bases not matched to a gene. The CDR3 DNA sequence: TGCGCCAGCAGCTTAGGGACAGACAGCTCCTACGAGCAGTACTTC. Protein: CASSLGTDSSYEQYF.

This rearrangement joins TRBV6-5 to TRBJ2-5; a weak D match, TRBD1 (7 bases). This CDR3 has 15 amino acids. Looked up from germline, CDR1 is MNHEY and CDR2 is SVGAGI. Trimming pared 6 bases from V and 0 bases from J, leaving 14 bases between. CDR3 sequence (DNA): TGTGCCAGCAGGGCCGGAGGGGGCCACCAAGAGACCCAGTACTTC. As protein: CASRAGGGHQETQYF.

This clone has only one observation. The rearrangement joins TRBV9 to TRBJ2-3; 10 bases are shared with TRBD2. From germline, CDR1 is SGDLS and CDR2 YYNGEE. CDR3 length equals 15 residues. V trimming: 0 bases; J trimming: 6 bases; junction bases outside the gene matches: 4. CDR3 in DNA: TGTGCCAGCAGCGTAGTAGCGGGAGGTCCGGATACGCAGTATTTT. This translates into CASSVVAGGPDTQYF.

The chain couples TRBV24-1 to TRBJ2-1; a possible D gene is TRBD2 (6 bases). The CDR3 is 14 amino acids. The V end lost 3 bases, the J end lost 4 bases, and 9 bases lay between the germline ends. The germline CDR1 and CDR2 sequences are KGHDR and SFDVKD. This chain's CDR3 is CATSDPAGYNEQFF. CDR3 in DNA: TGTGCCACCAGTGATCCGGCGGGGTACAATGAGCAGTTCTTC.

The rearrangement uses TRBV6-5 and TRBJ2-5; TRBD1 agrees at 8 bases. The CDR3 length is 13 residues. CDR1 and CDR2 (germline): MNHEY, SVGAGI. The J segment lost 4 bases and the V segment lost 2 bases, leaving 0 bases of the junction unmatched. The CDR3 loop is CASSYDRGETQYF. In DNA form, the CDR3 reads TGTGCCAGCAGTTACGACAGGGGAGAGACCCAGTACTTC.

The gene calls are TRBV3-1 (or the pseudogene TRBV3-2) and TRBJ1-1; weak D call: TRBD1 (5 bases). The CDR3 runs to 13 residues. Germline V CDR1 and CDR2: LGHDT, YNNKEL (reference sequence). V gave up 3 bases and J gave up 4 bases, with 9 bases separating them. The CDR3 protein is CASSQAGSTEAFF. CDR3 bases: TGTGCCAGCAGCCAGGCAGGGTCCACTGAAGCTTTCTTT.

V usage is TRBV9 and J usage is TRBJ2-2; D perhaps matches TRBD2 (6 bases). Germline CDR1 reads SGDLS; CDR2 reads YYNGEE. The V gene lost 0 bases and the J gene lost 5 bases, with 17 bases spanning the gap. This CDR3 contains 17 residues. CDR3 bases: TGTGCCAGCAGCGTAGCCGACTATCTCAGCGGGACCGGGGAGCTGTTTTTT. Protein sequence: CASSVADYLSGTGELFF.

This rearrangement joins TRBV27 to TRBJ1-3; 10 bases are shared with TRBD1. Germline CDR1 reads MNHEY; CDR2 reads SMNVEV (reference sequence). The V gene end was trimmed by 2 bases and the J gene end by 0 bases; junction bases not matched to a gene: 7. The CDR3 totals 18 residues. The CDR3 loop is CASSLHGQGDLSGNTIYF. CDR3 nucleotide sequence: TGTGCCAGCAGTTTACACGGACAGGGGGATCTCTCTGGAAACACCATATATTTT.

The gene calls are TRBV29-1 and TRBJ1-2, with D tentatively TRBD1 (6 bases). V was trimmed by 6 bases and J by 1 base, leaving 9 bases between them. Germline CDR1 reads SQVTM; CDR2 reads ANQGSEA. CDR3 length equals 12 residues. The CDR3 sequence: CSVRTDNYGYTF. CDR3 bases: TGCAGCGTCCGGACAGATAACTATGGCTACACCTTC.

The chain is built from TRBV6-8 and TRBJ1-5, with TRBD1 identical over 7 bases. The germline CDR1 and CDR2 sequences are MNHGY and SAAAGT. The CDR3 sequence is 17 residues long. The V segment lost 0 bases and the J segment 2 bases; nucleotides outside the gene matches: 7. The CDR3 DNA is TGTGCCAGCAGTTACTCTTTATTAGGGGGCTGCAATCAGCCCCAGCATTTT. Translation: CASSYSLLGGCNQPQHF.

This clone was observed a handful of times. The chain has TRBV9 and TRBJ1-6, with TRBD1 as a possible D gene (6 bases). The CDR3 loop spans 14 amino acids. V was cut by 0 bases and J by 11 bases, with 12 bases left in between. Germline V lookup: CDR1 SGDLS, CDR2 YYNGEE. The CDR3 is CASSVGQDSAPLHF. In DNA form, the CDR3 reads TGTGCCAGCAGCGTAGGACAGGATTCGGCACCCCTCCACTTT.

V and J are TRBV27 and TRBJ1-6; D not certain. Germline-derived CDR1 and CDR2 are MNHEY and SMNVEV (reference sequence). With 3 bases removed from V and 9 bases from J, the gap between germline ends came to 18 bases. The CDR3 runs 16 residues. The CDR3, as DNA: TGTGCCAGCAGTTTTGTCAGCGGGTCTGTGGGTTCACCCCTCCACTTT. Protein product: CASSFVSGSVGSPLHF.

The chain has TRBV30 and TRBJ2-7; 14 nucleotides match TRBD2. The CDR3 extends over 21 amino acids. V was clipped by 3 bases and J by 6 bases; unmatched bases: 25. The V gene's germline CDR1 is GTSNPN and CDR2 SVGIG (reference sequence). CDR3 DNA sequence: TGTGCCTGGAGCCCTAAGCCAGGGACTAGCGGGAGCGGAACGAGGAGAAGCGAGCAGTACTTC. Translation gives CAWSPKPGTSGSGTRRSEQYF.

This clone appeared a single time. The chain employs TRBV15 and TRBJ2-1, with 10 positions matching TRBD1. Germline CDR1 is LNHNV and CDR2 is YYDKDF (reference sequence). The length of the CDR3 is 15 residues. The trim removed 3 bases at V and 3 bases at J, leaving 2 bases unmatched. CDR3 loop: CATSSGDRGYNEQFF. DNA of the CDR3: TGTGCCACCAGCAGTGGGGACAGGGGCTACAATGAGCAGTTCTTC.